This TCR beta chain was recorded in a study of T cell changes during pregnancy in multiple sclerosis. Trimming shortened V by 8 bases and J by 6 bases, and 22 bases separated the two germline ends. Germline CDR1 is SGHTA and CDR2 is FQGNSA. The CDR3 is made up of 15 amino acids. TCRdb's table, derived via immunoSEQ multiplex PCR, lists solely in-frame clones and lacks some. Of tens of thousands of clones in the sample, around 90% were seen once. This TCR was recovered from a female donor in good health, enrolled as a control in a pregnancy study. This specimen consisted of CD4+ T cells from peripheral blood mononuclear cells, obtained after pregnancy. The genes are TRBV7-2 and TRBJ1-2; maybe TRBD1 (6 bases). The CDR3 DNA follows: TGTGCCAGCGGCCCCCGGACAGTAAGAGGAGATGGCTACACCTTC. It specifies CASGPRTVRGDGYTF.